This TCR beta chain is drawn from a study of cytomegalovirus exposure and HLA in healthy donors. Study-wide findings and caveats: Equally common other TCR beta chains were less clonally expanded than HLA-associated ones, a later analysis found.

Primers for the PCR totalled 60 Vbeta and 13 Jbeta. Libraries were prepared by immunoSEQ multiplex PCR; TCRdb keeps only in-frame clonotypes and omits some of them. The table shows tens of thousands of clones, with 62% occurring only once. The germline CDR1 and CDR2 sequences are GTSNPN and SVGIG (reference sequence). Trimming stripped 2 bases from V and 4 bases from J, with 9 bases between. The CDR3 length is 13 residues. Note on this clone: The antigen remains undetermined.

This receptor was taken from a male donor in good health and CMV-seropositive. V and J are TRBV30 and TRBJ1-5; unclear D gene. The sample was PBMCs. As DNA, the CDR3 is TGTGCCTGGAGTCCCCCCAATAATCAGCCCCAGCATTTT. Amino acids: CAWSPPNNQPQHF. Based on the CDR3 plus reference TRBV30 and TRBJ1-5, the full variable domain is SQTIHQWPATLVQPVGSPLSLECTVEGTSNPNLYWYRQAAGRGLQLLFYSVGIGQISSEVPQNLSASRPQDRQFILSSKKLLLSDSGFYLCAWSPPNNQPQHFGDGTRLSIL.